The 7 T cell receptor beta chains reported below all come from one sample, sequenced in a study of blood T cell repertoires in COVID-19. TCRdb's table, derived via immunoSEQ multiplex PCR, lists solely in-frame clones and lacks some. The sample holds some 250,000 clones; 86% are singletons and the top ten take roughly 12%. Specimen: peripheral blood. Every receptor here comes from a man older than 75 with acute or convalescent COVID-19.

The chain combines TRBV29-1 with TRBJ1-3, with 9 bases aligning to TRBD1. The CDR3 covers 12 residues. Germline CDR1 and CDR2: SQVTM and ANQGSEA. Trimming took 6 bases from V and 4 from J; bases not matched to a gene: 1. Written as DNA, the CDR3 is TGCAGCGTCGGGACAGGGGGAAACACCATATATTTT. As protein: CSVGTGGNTIYF.

The chain recombines TRBV5-1 with TRBJ2-2; D is perhaps TRBD2 (5 bases). The CDR3 length is 14 residues. Trimming removed 6 bases at V and 0 bases at J, with 9 bases between. Germline CDR1 and CDR2: SGHRS and YFSETQ. This CDR3 reads CASKEVPNTGELFF. CDR3 nucleotide sequence: TGCGCCAGCAAGGAGGTCCCGAACACCGGGGAGCTGTTTTTT.

V gene TRBV28 combines with J gene TRBJ1-5; 9 bases map to TRBD1. Looked up from germline, CDR1 is MDHEN and CDR2 is SYDVKM. V shed 8 bases, J shed 11 bases, and the junction held 16 bases outside the gene matches. This CDR3 has 15 amino acids. In DNA form, the CDR3 reads TGTGCCAGCCTAAAGCCGGGACAGGGTATATCGGCCCAGCATTTT. This sequence encodes CASLKPGQGISAQHF.

This clone was observed a single time. V usage is TRBV19 and J usage is TRBJ2-2, with a weak D call TRBD2 (6 bases). The germline V gene encodes CDR1 LNHDA and CDR2 SQIVND (reference sequence). Trimming left V 5 bases short and J 5 bases short, with 15 bases between. The CDR3 length is 15 residues. CDR3 region: CASSSDSGVTGELFF. CDR3 DNA sequence: TGTGCCAGTAGTTCGGACTCGGGGGTTACCGGGGAGCTGTTTTTT.

J is TRBJ1-1 and V is TRBV11-3, with 7 bases aligning to TRBD1. The CDR3 is 13 amino acids. CDR1 SGHNT and CDR2 YENEEA come from the germline V gene. V shed 3 bases and J 3 bases; nucleotides not matched to a gene: 1. CDR3 bases: TGTGCCAGCAGCTTGGGACAGTACACTGAAGCTTTCTTT. It encodes CASSLGQYTEAFF.

This clone appeared a single time. The J gene is TRBJ2-2, the V gene TRBV5-1, with TRBD1 matching over 7 bases. Trimming removed 4 bases from V and 6 bases from J; junction bases left unmatched: 3. CDR1 and CDR2 (germline): SGHRS, YFSETQ. This CDR3 comprises 13 residues. The CDR3 region is CASSIDRAGELFF. The CDR3 nucleotides read TGCGCCAGCAGCATAGACAGGGCCGGGGAGCTGTTTTTT.

The rearrangement uses TRBV25-1 and TRBJ2-1; no firm D call. Trimming took 3 bases from V and 9 from J, leaving 6 bases between them. The germline V gene has CDR1 MGHDK and CDR2 SYGVNS. CDR3 length: 11 residues. The CDR3 is CASSDVGEQFF. CDR3 sequence (DNA): TGTGCCAGCAGTGACGTCGGTGAGCAGTTCTTC. Full variable domain (rest looked up from reference TRBV25-1 and TRBJ2-1): EADIYQTPRYLVIGTGKKITLECSQTMGHDKMYWYQQDPGMELHLIHYSYGVNSTEKGDLSSESTVSRIRTEHFPLTLESARPSHTSQYLCASSDVGEQFFGPGTRLTVL.